This TCR beta chain was recovered during a study of shared clonotypes between healthy human individuals. Germline loops: CDR1 SGHAT, CDR2 FQNNGV. Trimming shortened V by 4 bases and J by 8 bases, and 13 bases separated the two germline ends. The CDR3 is made up of 13 amino acids. The method was immunoSEQ multiplex PCR; TCRdb's version includes in-frame clones alone and lacks a portion of them. The sample records over 700,000 clones, roughly two thirds being singletons. The chain combines TRBV11-2 with TRBJ2-3, with D possibly TRBD2 on 6 matching bases. Sequenced sample: memory CD4+ T cells sorted from blood. Subset here: CD45RA-negative fraction. The origin of this receptor is a woman aged 25 to 39 in good health. The CDR3 nucleotides read TGTGCCAGCAGCTCTGGACTGGGGGGTACGCAGTATTTT. This encodes CASSSGLGGTQYF.